Following are 12 T cell receptor beta chains from one sample sequenced in a study of blood T cell repertoires in COVID-19. Assay used: immunoSEQ multiplex PCR; TCRdb lists only in-frame clones, some missing. The table lists 300,000 or so clones, 80% to 95% of them singletons. Sequencing was done on a sample of PBMCs or T cells enriched from blood (not recorded which). The receptors were gathered from a woman in her thirties who had recovered from COVID-19.

The chain links TRBV6-1 to TRBJ2-2; no definite D call. The germline V gene encodes CDR1 MNHNS and CDR2 SASEGT. Trimming left V 1 base short and J 3 bases short, with 6 bases between. This CDR3 contains 14 residues. For the CDR3, the DNA is TGTGCCAGCAGTGAAGGAACTGACACCGGGGAGCTGTTTTTT. Amino acids: CASSEGTDTGELFF.

V usage is TRBV2 and J usage is TRBJ1-1; perhaps TRBD1 as D (6 bases). The germline CDR1 and CDR2 sequences are SNHLY and FYNNEI. V was clipped by 7 bases and J by 3 bases, with 18 bases between them. CDR3 length: 15 amino acids. For the CDR3, the DNA is TGTGCCAGCACCCACCGACAGGTTACCCACACTGAAGCTTTCTTT. Translation gives CASTHRQVTHTEAFF.

This chain connects TRBV27 to TRBJ2-1; 10 bases fit TRBD1. The germline CDR1 and CDR2 sequences are MNHEY and SMNVEV (reference sequence). The CDR3 is made up of 19 amino acids. The V segment lost 4 bases and the J segment 3 bases; nucleotides outside the gene matches: 15. The CDR3 is CASSSNTPTGTGVYNEQFF. As DNA, the CDR3 is TGTGCCAGCAGTTCTAATACTCCTACCGGGACAGGGGTCTACAATGAGCAGTTCTTC.

The chain combines TRBV5-4 with TRBJ1-3; 7 nucleotides line up with TRBD1. This CDR3 has 16 amino acids. Germline loops: CDR1 SGHNT, CDR2 YYREEE (reference sequence). V dropped 3 bases and J dropped 3; count of bases not matched to a gene: 9. Here the CDR3 reads CASSWKGQNFGNTIYF. DNA of the CDR3: TGTGCCAGCAGCTGGAAGGGACAGAATTTTGGAAACACCATATATTTT.

J is TRBJ2-1 and V is TRBV18, with a possible D match to TRBD1 (6 bases). This CDR3 comprises 16 residues. V was trimmed by 4 bases and J by 0 bases, leaving 13 bases between them. Per the germline V gene, CDR1 is KGHSH and CDR2 is LQKENI. The CDR3, as DNA: TGTGCCAGCTCACTTGGGACACCTAGCTCCTACAATGAGCAGTTCTTC. It specifies CASSLGTPSSYNEQFF.

The chain uses TRBV5-1 and TRBJ2-7, with 8 nucleotides matching TRBD2. The V gene end was trimmed by 0 bases and the J gene end by 6 bases; junction bases not matched to a gene: 2. The CDR3 totals 13 residues. Germline lookup yields CDR1 SGHRS and CDR2 YFSETQ. The CDR3 loop reads CASSLGLASEQYF. The CDR3 nucleotides read TGCGCCAGCAGCTTGGGACTAGCGTCCGAGCAGTACTTC.

V is TRBV12-3 or TRBV12-4 and J is TRBJ1-1; D not certain. The V and J ends lost 7 bases and 4 bases respectively, with 13 bases between them. This CDR3 has 13 residues. The CDR3 coding sequence is TGTGCCAGCATCCAGACTCCCGGCACTGAAGCTTTCTTT. Translation: CASIQTPGTEAFF.

The J gene is TRBJ2-1, the V gene TRBV5-5; 8 positions match TRBD2. The germline V gene encodes CDR1 SGHKS and CDR2 YYEKEE (reference sequence). The CDR3 is 15 residues long. The junction had 3 bases not matched to a gene; V was cut back by 2 bases and J by 2 bases. In DNA, the CDR3 is TGTGCCAGCAGCTTTCGGGGGGGAGCCTACAATGAGCAGTTCTTC. This sequence encodes CASSFRGGAYNEQFF. The full variable domain, its missing parts supplied by reference TRBV5-5 and TRBJ2-1, is DAGVTQSPTHLIKTRGQQVTLRCSPISGHKSVSWYQQVLGQGPQFIFQYYEKEERGRGNFPDRFSARQFPNYSSELNVNALLLGDSALYLCASSFRGGAYNEQFFGPGTRLTVL.

The CDR3 protein is CSASSSLSSYNEQFF. Here the CDR3 DNA reads TGCAGTGCTAGTTCGAGTTTGAGCTCCTACAATGAGCAGTTCTTC. The genes are TRBV20-1 and TRBJ2-1; D is unclear. Germline V gene data show CDR1 as DFQATT and CDR2 as SNEGSKA (reference sequence). This CDR3 contains 15 residues. The germline V and J ends were trimmed by 3 bases and 0 bases, with 12 bases remaining between them.

This clone was detected only once. This chain uses TRBV3-1 (or the pseudogene TRBV3-2) with TRBJ2-7; 8 bases agree with TRBD1. With 0 bases clipped from V and 6 bases from J, the junction kept 7 bases outside the gene matches. Germline V gene data show CDR1 as LGHDT and CDR2 as YNNKEL (reference sequence). This CDR3 region has 15 residues. CDR3 in amino acids: CASSQEQTGAFEQYF. CDR3 sequence (DNA): TGTGCCAGCAGCCAAGAACAGACAGGGGCCTTCGAGCAGTACTTC.

The V gene is TRBV9, the J gene TRBJ1-3, with a tentative D call TRBD1 (6 bases). Germline loops: CDR1 SGDLS, CDR2 YYNGEE. Trimming shortened V by 4 bases and J by 0 bases, and 11 bases separated the two germline ends. This CDR3 comprises 15 residues. The chain's CDR3 is CASSTTGSSGNTIYF. The CDR3 DNA is TGTGCCAGCAGCACGACAGGCTCCTCTGGAAACACCATATATTTT. Supplemented by reference TRBV9 and TRBJ1-3, the full variable domain reads DSGVTQTPKHLITATGQRVTLRCSPRSGDLSVYWYQQSLDQGLQFLIQYYNGEERAKGNILERFSAQQFPDLHSELNLSSLELGDSALYFCASSTTGSSGNTIYFGEGSWLTVV.

V is TRBV29-1 and J is TRBJ2-3; 7 bases align to TRBD2. CDR1 and CDR2 (germline): SQVTM, ANQGSEA. The trim removed 0 bases at V and 1 base at J, leaving 4 bases unmatched. The CDR3 has 15 residues. CDR3 in DNA: TGCAGCGTTGAAGAGGGGAGGGGAGGCACAGATACGCAGTATTTT. It specifies CSVEEGRGGTDTQYF.